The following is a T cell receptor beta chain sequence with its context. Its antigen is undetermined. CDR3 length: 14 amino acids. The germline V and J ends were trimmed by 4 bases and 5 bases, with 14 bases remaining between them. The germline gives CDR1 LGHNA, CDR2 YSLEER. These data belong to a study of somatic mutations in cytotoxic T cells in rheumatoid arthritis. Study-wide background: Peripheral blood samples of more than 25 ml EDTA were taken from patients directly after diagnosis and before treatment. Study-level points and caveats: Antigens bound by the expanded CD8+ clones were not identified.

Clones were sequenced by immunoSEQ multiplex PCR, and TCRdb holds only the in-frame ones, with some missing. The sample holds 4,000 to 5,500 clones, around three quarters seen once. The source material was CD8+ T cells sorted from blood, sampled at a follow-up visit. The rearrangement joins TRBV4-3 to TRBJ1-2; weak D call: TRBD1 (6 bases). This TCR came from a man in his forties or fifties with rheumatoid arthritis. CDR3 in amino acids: CASSPREGTYGYTF. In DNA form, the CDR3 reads TGCGCCAGCAGCCCCCGAGAGGGGACATATGGCTACACCTTC.